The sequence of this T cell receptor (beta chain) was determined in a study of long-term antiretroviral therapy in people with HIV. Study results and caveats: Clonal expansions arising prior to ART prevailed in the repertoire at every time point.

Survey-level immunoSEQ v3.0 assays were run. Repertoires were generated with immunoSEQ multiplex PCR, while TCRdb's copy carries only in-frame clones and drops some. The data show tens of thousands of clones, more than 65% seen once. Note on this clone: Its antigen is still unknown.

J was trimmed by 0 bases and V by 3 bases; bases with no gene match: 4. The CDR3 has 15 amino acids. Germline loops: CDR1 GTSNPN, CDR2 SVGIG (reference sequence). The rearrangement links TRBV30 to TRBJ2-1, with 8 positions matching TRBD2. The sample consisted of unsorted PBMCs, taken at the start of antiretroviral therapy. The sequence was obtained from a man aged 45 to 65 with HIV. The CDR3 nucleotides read TGTGCCTGGAGCACCGGGACTAGCTCCTACAATGAGCAGTTCTTC. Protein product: CAWSTGTSSYNEQFF. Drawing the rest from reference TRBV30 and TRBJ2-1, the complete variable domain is SQTIHQWPATLVQPVGSPLSLECTVEGTSNPNLYWYRQAAGRGLQLLFYSVGIGQISSEVPQNLSASRPQDRQFILSSKKLLLSDSGFYLCAWSTGTSSYNEQFFGPGTRLTVL.